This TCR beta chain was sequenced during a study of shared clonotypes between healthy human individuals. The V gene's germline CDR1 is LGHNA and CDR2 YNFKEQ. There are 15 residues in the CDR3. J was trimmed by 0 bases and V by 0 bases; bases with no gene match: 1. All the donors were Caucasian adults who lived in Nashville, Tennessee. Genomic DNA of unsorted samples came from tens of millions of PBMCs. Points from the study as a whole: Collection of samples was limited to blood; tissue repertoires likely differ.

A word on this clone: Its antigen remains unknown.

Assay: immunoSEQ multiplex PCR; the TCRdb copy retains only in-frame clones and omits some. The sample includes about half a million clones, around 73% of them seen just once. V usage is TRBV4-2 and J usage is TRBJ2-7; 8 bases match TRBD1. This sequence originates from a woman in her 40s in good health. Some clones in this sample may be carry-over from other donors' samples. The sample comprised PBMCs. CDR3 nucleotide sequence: TGTGCCAGCAGCCAAGAGGACAGGGCCTCCTACGAGCAGTACTTC. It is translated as CASSQEDRASYEQYF.